The 20 T cell receptor beta chains below come from one sample, sequenced in a study of post-analysis software for immune sequencing data. The study, taken as a whole, reports: Patients used roughly five TRBV segments, including TRBV5-6, TRBV5-1 and TRBV20-1, more often than controls.

Presence of unique molecular identifiers characterized the TCR beta cDNA libraries. TCRdb re-analysed the PCR reads in MiXCR, keeping a single row per CDR3 protein. The sample consists of around 400,000 distinct CDR3 sequences, approximately 38% of them appearing once. The antigens of these receptors remain unknown. The sample comprised blood. Source of these receptors: a girl under 10 years old with multiple sclerosis.

V and J are TRBV4-2 and TRBJ2-4, with TRBD2 matching 10 bases. Germline V gene data show CDR1 as LGHNA and CDR2 as YNFKEQ. The CDR3 is 19 residues long. Trimming at V came to 0 bases and at J to 6 bases, leaving 14 bases not matched to a gene. Here the CDR3 reads CASSQESVASGSKGNIQYF. CDR3 DNA sequence: TGTGCCAGCAGCCAAGAATCCGTGGCTAGCGGGAGCAAGGGAAACATTCAGTACTTC.

The chain has TRBV12-3 or TRBV12-4 and TRBJ2-3, with TRBD2 identical over 12 bases. V trimming: 6 bases; J trimming: 6 bases; junction bases outside the gene matches: 7. CDR3 length: 15 amino acids. CDR3 sequence (DNA): TGTGCCAGCAGGCCTGGACTAGCGGGAAAGGATACGCAGTATTTT. Translated, it gives CASRPGLAGKDTQYF.

This chain connects TRBV5-6 to TRBJ2-3, with TRBD2 matching 12 bases. Trimming at V came to 3 bases and at J to 0 bases, leaving 8 bases not matched to a gene. The CDR3 loop spans 18 amino acids. In germline, CDR1 is SGHDT, CDR2 YYEEEE. The CDR3 protein is CASSSFGLAGTSTDTQYF. Written as DNA, the CDR3 is TGTGCCAGCAGCTCCTTCGGACTAGCGGGGACTAGCACAGATACGCAGTATTTT.

This chain links TRBV4-3 with TRBJ1-2; D unresolved. The length of the CDR3 is 13 residues. CDR1 is LGHNA and CDR2 is YSLEER in the germline V gene. Trimming shortened V by 0 bases and J by 2 bases, and 4 bases separated the two germline ends. CDR3 in DNA: TGCGCCAGCAGCCAAGACGCCAACTATGGCTACACCTTC. This gives the protein CASSQDANYGYTF.

The CDR3 region has the DNA TGTGCCAGCAGTTACCGGGCGTTGGCCTACGAGCAGTACTTC. Protein: CASSYRALAYEQYF. The rearrangement uses TRBV6-6 and TRBJ2-7; D is unclear. From germline, CDR1 is MNHNY and CDR2 SVGAGI (reference sequence). The CDR3 has 14 residues. V lost 2 bases and J lost 2, with 10 bases in between.

This chain uses TRBV12-3 or TRBV12-4 with TRBJ1-6, with unresolved D. This CDR3 contains 19 residues. With 1 base removed from V and 8 bases from J, the gap between germline ends came to 24 bases. The CDR3 coding sequence is TGTGCCAGCAGTTTAGGCCGGACTTATTATCAGTGGAACGATTCACCCCTCCACTTT. Translated: CASSLGRTYYQWNDSPLHF.

This clonotype showed up just a few times. The rearrangement joins TRBV7-9 to TRBJ2-5, with D possibly TRBD2 on 6 matching bases. From germline, CDR1 is SEHNR and CDR2 FQNEAQ (reference sequence). The CDR3 extends over 15 amino acids. Trimming took off 5 bases at V and 4 bases at J, with 17 bases between the two ends. As DNA, the CDR3 is TGTGCCAGCAGCCCGCGGCATCGGGGGATAGAGACCCAGTACTTC. Amino acid sequence: CASSPRHRGIETQYF.

The chain has TRBV6-5 and TRBJ2-1, with 7 bases matching TRBD2. The CDR3 has 18 amino acids. Germline V CDR1 and CDR2: MNHEY, SVGAGI. V shed 0 bases and J 0 bases; nucleotides not matched to a gene: 8. Written as DNA, the CDR3 is TGTGCCAGCAGTTACTCGTGGAGCGGGGCTATCTCCTACAATGAGCAGTTCTTC. It codes for CASSYSWSGAISYNEQFF.

CDR3 nucleotide sequence: TGTGCCAGCAGTGAAAGGGGACAGGGCGGTGGCTACACCTTC. Its protein is CASSERGQGGGYTF. This sequence joins TRBV25-1 and TRBJ1-2; 9 nucleotides match TRBD1. The CDR3 length is 14 residues. The germline CDR1 and CDR2 sequences are MGHDK and SYGVNS. V trimming: 2 bases; J trimming: 7 bases; junction bases outside the gene matches: 5.

This clonotype was seen a few times. V is TRBV27 and J is TRBJ2-3; D is uncertain. Trimming stripped 3 bases from V and 2 bases from J, with 9 bases between. Germline V gives CDR1 MNHEY, CDR2 SMNVEV (reference sequence). This CDR3 is 14 amino acids long. Written as DNA, the CDR3 is TGTGCCAGCAGTTTCTTGGGCTTCACAGATACGCAGTATTTT. This translates into CASSFLGFTDTQYF.

CDR3 coding DNA: TGTGCCAGCAGAACTCAGGGGGACCTGACCGGGGAGCTGTTTTTT. Amino acids: CASRTQGDLTGELFF. The gene calls are TRBV28 and TRBJ2-2, with TRBD1 identical over 7 bases. Germline values: CDR1 MDHEN, CDR2 SYDVKM. Trimming removed 6 bases from V and 5 bases from J; junction bases left unmatched: 9. CDR3 length: 15 amino acids.

The chain employs TRBV24-1 and TRBJ2-7; D gene uncertain. This CDR3 is built from 13 residues. Trimming took off 1 base at V and 5 bases at J, with 8 bases between the two ends. The germline CDR1 and CDR2 sequences are KGHDR and SFDVKD. The CDR3 DNA is TGTGCCACCAGTGATTTATCGGGCAACGAGCAGTACTTC. As protein: CATSDLSGNEQYF.

This clonotype has more than one count but fewer than ten. The chain links TRBV20-1 to TRBJ2-7; 12 bases are shared with TRBD2. Germline V gene sequence: CDR1 DFQATT, CDR2 SNEGSKA (reference sequence). The CDR3 spans 14 residues. J gave up 5 bases and V 6 bases, and 8 bases lay outside the gene matches. CDR3 nucleotides: TGCAGTGCGACTAGCGGGAGTTCGATCCACGAGCAGTACTTC. Protein: CSATSGSSIHEQYF.

This clonotype was picked up a small number of times. This chain connects TRBV29-1 to TRBJ2-5; perhaps D is TRBD1 or TRBD2 (5 bases each). The CDR3 is 15 residues long. The V end was cut by 6 bases, the J end by 2 bases, with 19 bases between. CDR1 and CDR2 (germline): SQVTM, ANQGSEA. The CDR3 DNA reads as TGCAGCGTAGTCCTAAGAGGGGATTCGCAAGAGACCCAGTACTTC. Translating it yields CSVVLRGDSQETQYF.

There are a few counts of this clonotype. This chain connects TRBV7-2 to TRBJ1-1; D is undetermined. CDR3 size: 14 residues. Looked up from germline, CDR1 is SGHTA and CDR2 is FQGNSA. V lost 5 bases and J lost 1, with 11 bases in between. The CDR3 DNA reads TGTGCCAGCAGCGTACGGGGTACGAACACTGAAGCTTTCTTT. Translating gives CASSVRGTNTEAFF.

This clonotype was picked up many times. CDR3 protein: CSVVGGQYGANVLTF. The CDR3 DNA is TGCAGCGTGGTTGGGGGGCAGTACGGGGCCAACGTCCTGACTTTC. The chain is built from TRBV29-1 and TRBJ2-6; the D gene could be TRBD1 or TRBD2 (6 bases each). Trimming removed 6 bases at V and 4 bases at J, with 16 bases between. CDR3 size: 15 residues. CDR1 SQVTM and CDR2 ANQGSEA come from the germline V gene.

The chain couples TRBV2 to TRBJ2-3, with D possibly being TRBD2 (5 bases). This CDR3 spans 18 amino acids. CDR1 SNHLY and CDR2 FYNNEI come from the germline V gene. Trimming stripped 1 base from V and 0 bases from J, with 17 bases between. The CDR3 spells CASSEDGEREISTDTQYF. In DNA, the CDR3 is TGTGCCAGCAGTGAAGACGGGGAGAGAGAAATTAGCACAGATACGCAGTATTTT. Looking up the rest from reference TRBV2 and TRBJ2-3 gives the full variable domain: EPEVTQTPSHQVTQMGQEVILRCVPISNHLYFYWYRQILGQKVEFLVSFYNNEISEKSEIFDDQFSVERPDGSNFTLKIRSTKLEDSAMYFCASSEDGEREISTDTQYFGPGTRLTVL.

Many counts were recorded for this clonotype. The chain couples TRBV6-1 to TRBJ2-5; 8 bases fit TRBD2. V dropped 6 bases and J dropped 3; count of bases not matched to a gene: 3. The CDR3 covers 13 residues. CDR1 and CDR2 from the germline V gene are MNHNS and SASEGT. CDR3 sequence (DNA): TGTGCCAGCAGGCGGGGACTAGAAGAGACCCAGTACTTC. Translating gives CASRRGLEETQYF.

J is TRBJ2-7 and V is TRBV28; perhaps TRBD2 as D (6 bases). The germline V and J ends were trimmed by 8 bases and 2 bases, with 16 bases remaining between them. Germline V gene sequence: CDR1 MDHEN, CDR2 SYDVKM. This CDR3 is built from 14 residues. The CDR3 spells CASSRLVGTYEQYF. The CDR3 nucleotides are TGTGCCAGCTCACGACTAGTTGGGACCTACGAGCAGTACTTC.

DNA of the CDR3: TGCAGCGTTGAAGGGACAGCCGCCGGGGAGCTGTTTTTT. It encodes CSVEGTAAGELFF. The chain combines TRBV29-1 with TRBJ2-2; D is perhaps TRBD1 (6 bases). The V end lost 1 base, the J end lost 6 bases, and 9 bases lay between the germline ends. The germline V gene has CDR1 SQVTM and CDR2 ANQGSEA. This CDR3 comprises 13 residues.